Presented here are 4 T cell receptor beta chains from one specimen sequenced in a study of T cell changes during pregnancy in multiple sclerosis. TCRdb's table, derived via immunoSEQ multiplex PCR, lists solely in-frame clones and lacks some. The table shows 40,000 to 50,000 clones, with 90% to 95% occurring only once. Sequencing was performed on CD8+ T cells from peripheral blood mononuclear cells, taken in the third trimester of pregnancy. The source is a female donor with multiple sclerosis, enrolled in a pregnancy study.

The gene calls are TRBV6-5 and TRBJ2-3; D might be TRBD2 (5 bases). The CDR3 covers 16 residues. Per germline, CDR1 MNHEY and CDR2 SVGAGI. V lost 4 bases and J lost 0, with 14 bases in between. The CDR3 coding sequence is TGTGCCAGCAGTTGGGGAGTGGGCAGTAGCACAGATACGCAGTATTTT. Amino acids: CASSWGVGSSTDTQYF.

CDR3 sequence reads: CASSIFGTSTYEQYF. The DNA for the CDR3 is TGTGCCAGTAGTATTTTTGGGACAAGTACCTACGAGCAGTACTTC. V usage is TRBV19 and J usage is TRBJ2-7, with a tentative D call TRBD1 (6 bases). Germline assignment: CDR1 LNHDA and CDR2 SQIVND (reference sequence). Between the trimmed V and J ends, which lost 3 bases and 2 bases, there was a span of 14 bases. The CDR3 extends over 15 amino acids. Drawing the rest from reference TRBV19 and TRBJ2-7, the complete variable domain is DGGITQSPKYLFRKEGQNVTLSCEQNLNHDAMYWYRQDPGQGLRLIYYSQIVNDFQKGDIAEGYSVSREKKESFPLTVTSAQKNPTAFYLCASSIFGTSTYEQYFGPGTRLTVT.

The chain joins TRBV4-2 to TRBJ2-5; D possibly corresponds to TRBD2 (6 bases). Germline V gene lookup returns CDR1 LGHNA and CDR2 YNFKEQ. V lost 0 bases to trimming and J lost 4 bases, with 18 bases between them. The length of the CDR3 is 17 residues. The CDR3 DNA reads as TGTGCCAGCAGCCAAGATCTCCCGTACGGGAGAGGAGAGACCCAGTACTTC. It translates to CASSQDLPYGRGETQYF.

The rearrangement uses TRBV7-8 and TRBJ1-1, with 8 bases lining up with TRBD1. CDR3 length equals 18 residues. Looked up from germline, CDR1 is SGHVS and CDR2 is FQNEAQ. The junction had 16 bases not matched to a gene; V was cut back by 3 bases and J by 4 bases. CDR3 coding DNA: TGTGCCAGCAGCTTCAGGGGGCGCAACATTGGAGGTCCCACTGAAGCTTTCTTT. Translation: CASSFRGRNIGGPTEAFF.